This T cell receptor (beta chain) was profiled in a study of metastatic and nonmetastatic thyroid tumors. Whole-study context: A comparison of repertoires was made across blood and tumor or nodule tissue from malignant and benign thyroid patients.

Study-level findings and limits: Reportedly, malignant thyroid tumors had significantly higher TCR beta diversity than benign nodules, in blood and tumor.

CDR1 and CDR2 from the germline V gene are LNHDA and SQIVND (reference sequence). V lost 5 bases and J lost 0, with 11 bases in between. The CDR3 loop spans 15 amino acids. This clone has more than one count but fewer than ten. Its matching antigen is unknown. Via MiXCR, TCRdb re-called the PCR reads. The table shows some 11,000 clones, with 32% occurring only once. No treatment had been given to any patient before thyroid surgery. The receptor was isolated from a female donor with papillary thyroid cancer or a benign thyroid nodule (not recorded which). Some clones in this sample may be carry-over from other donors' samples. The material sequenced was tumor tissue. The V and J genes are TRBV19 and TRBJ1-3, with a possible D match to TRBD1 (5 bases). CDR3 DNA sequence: TGTGCCAGTAGTCCGGCGGGGACCTCTGGAAACACCATATATTTT. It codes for CASSPAGTSGNTIYF.